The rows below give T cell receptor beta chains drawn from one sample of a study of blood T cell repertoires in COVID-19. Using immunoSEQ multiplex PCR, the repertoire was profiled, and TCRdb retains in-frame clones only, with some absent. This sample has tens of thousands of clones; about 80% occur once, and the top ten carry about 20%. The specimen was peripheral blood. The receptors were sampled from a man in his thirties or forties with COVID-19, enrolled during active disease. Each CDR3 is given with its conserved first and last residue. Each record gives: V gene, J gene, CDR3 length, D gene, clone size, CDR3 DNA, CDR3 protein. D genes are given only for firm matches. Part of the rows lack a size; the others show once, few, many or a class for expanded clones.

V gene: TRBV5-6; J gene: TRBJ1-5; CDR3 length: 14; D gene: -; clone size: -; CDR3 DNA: TGTGCCAGCAGCTTGGTGGGCAGGGATCAGCCCCAGCATTTT; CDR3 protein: CASSLVGRDQPQHF
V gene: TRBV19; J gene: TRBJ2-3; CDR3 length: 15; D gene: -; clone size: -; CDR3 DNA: TGTGCCAGTAGACGGGGGGCGGAAAGCACAGATACGCAGTATTTT; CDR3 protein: CASRRGAESTDTQYF
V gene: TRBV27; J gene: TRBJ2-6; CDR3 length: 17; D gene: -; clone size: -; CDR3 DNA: TGTGCCAGCAGTTTCAGCGTATTCTTCTCTGGGGCCAACGTCCTGACTTTC; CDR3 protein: CASSFSVFFSGANVLTF
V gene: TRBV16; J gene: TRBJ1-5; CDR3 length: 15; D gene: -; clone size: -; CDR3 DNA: TGTGCCAGCAGCCAATCGAGGGGGGAGGGTCAGCCCCAGCATTTT; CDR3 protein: CASSQSRGEGQPQHF
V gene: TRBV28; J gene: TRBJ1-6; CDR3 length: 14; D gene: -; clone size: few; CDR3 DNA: TGTGCCAGCAGTTTTTTCTCCGAGAATTCACCCCTCCACTTT; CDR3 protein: CASSFFSENSPLHF
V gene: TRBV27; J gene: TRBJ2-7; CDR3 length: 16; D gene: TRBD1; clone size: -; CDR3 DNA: TGTGCCAGCAGCCGTCTCGGGACAGGGGGCTTCTACGAGCAGTACTTC; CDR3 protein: CASSRLGTGGFYEQYF
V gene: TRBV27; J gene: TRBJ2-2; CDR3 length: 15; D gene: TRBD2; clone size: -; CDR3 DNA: TGTGCCAGCAGTTTAGCGGGAGTGAACACCGGGGAGCTGTTTTTT; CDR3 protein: CASSLAGVNTGELFF
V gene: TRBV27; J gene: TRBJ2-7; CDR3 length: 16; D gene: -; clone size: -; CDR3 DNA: TGTGCCAGCAGGATTAATGGAGACAGATCCTCCTACGAGCAGTACTTC; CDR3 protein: CASRINGDRSSYEQYF
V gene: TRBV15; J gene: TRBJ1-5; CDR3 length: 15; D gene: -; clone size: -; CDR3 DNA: TGTGCCACCAGCAGAGATGCAGGGGCCAATCAGCCCCAGCATTTT; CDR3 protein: CATSRDAGANQPQHF
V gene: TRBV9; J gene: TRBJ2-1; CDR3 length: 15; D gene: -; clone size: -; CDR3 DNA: TGTGCCAGCAGCGTAGAGGGAGAGCTTTTCAATGAGCAGTTCTTC; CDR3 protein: CASSVEGELFNEQFF
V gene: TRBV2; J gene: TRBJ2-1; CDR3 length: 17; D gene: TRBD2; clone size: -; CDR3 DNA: TGTGCCAGCAGTGAAGCCCCGGGACTAGGGAGCTACAATGAGCAGTTCTTC; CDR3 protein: CASSEAPGLGSYNEQFF
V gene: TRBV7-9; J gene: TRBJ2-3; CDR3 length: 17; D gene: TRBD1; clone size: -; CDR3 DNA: TGTGCCAGCAGCTTAGGGGTCGGGACAGGGACCACAGATACGCAGTATTTT; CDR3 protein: CASSLGVGTGTTDTQYF
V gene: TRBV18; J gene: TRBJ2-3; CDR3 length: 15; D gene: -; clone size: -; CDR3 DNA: TGTGCCAGCTCACCCGTCCGACAATCCACAGATACGCAGTATTTT; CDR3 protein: CASSPVRQSTDTQYF
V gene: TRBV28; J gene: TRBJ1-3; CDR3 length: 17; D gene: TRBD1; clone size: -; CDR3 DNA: TGTGCCAGCAGCAACCTTGGACAGGGATCGACTGGAAACACCATATATTTT; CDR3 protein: CASSNLGQGSTGNTIYF
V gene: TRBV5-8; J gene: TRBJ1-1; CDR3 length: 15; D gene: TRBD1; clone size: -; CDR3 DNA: TGTGCCAGCAGCTTGGAGACAGGGGCCAACACTGAAGCTTTCTTT; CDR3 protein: CASSLETGANTEAFF